These T cell receptor beta chains were read from a single sample in a study of blood T cell repertoires in COVID-19. Using immunoSEQ multiplex PCR, the repertoire was profiled, and TCRdb retains in-frame clones only, with some absent. The data contain approximately 350,000 clones, approximately 88% of them singletons. Sequences were obtained from peripheral blood. These receptors were obtained from a man aged 35-49 years with acute or convalescent COVID-19. Each CDR3 is given with its conserved first and last residue. A D gene is named only where the DNA matches it firmly. Clone size, where shown, is once, few, many, or a class for clones that have expanded.

size: NA
V: TRBV10-3
J: TRBJ1-2
D: TRBD1
CDR3: CASQQGEFDYGYTF
DNA: TGTGCCAGCCAACAGGGGGAGTTTGACTATGGCTACACCTTC

size: NA
V: TRBV28
J: TRBJ1-2
D: NA
CDR3: CASSLLGTLGGYTF
DNA: TGTGCCAGCAGTTTATTGGGGACTCTGGGTGGCTACACCTTC

size: NA
V: TRBV10-3
J: TRBJ1-1
D: NA
CDR3: CAISENRVNTEAFF
DNA: TGTGCCATCAGTGAGAACAGGGTGAACACTGAAGCTTTCTTT

size: NA
V: TRBV27
J: TRBJ1-1
D: NA
CDR3: CASSLQLANTEAFF
DNA: TGTGCCAGCAGTTTACAGCTAGCCAACACTGAAGCTTTCTTT

size: NA
V: TRBV7-9
J: TRBJ2-1
D: NA
CDR3: CASSHRVDEQFF
DNA: TGTGCCAGCAGCCACAGGGTCGATGAGCAGTTCTTC

size: NA
V: TRBV28
J: TRBJ2-7
D: NA
CDR3: CASKLDGLYEQYF
DNA: TGTGCCAGCAAGTTGGACGGACTATACGAGCAGTACTTC

size: NA
V: TRBV28
J: TRBJ1-5
D: NA
CDR3: CASSFRLSNQPQHF
DNA: TGTGCCAGCAGTTTCAGACTTAGCAATCAGCCCCAGCATTTT

size: NA
V: TRBV5-1
J: TRBJ2-5
D: NA
CDR3: CASSFDSPVGTQYF
DNA: TGCGCCAGCAGCTTCGATAGCCCAGTCGGGACCCAGTACTTC

size: many
V: TRBV2
J: TRBJ1-4
D: TRBD1
CDR3: CASRDRVGTEKLFF
DNA: TGTGCCAGCAGAGACAGGGTAGGGACTGAAAAACTGTTTTTT

size: NA
V: TRBV19
J: TRBJ2-7
D: TRBD1
CDR3: CATGTASYEQYF
DNA: TGTGCCACGGGGACAGCCTCCTACGAGCAGTACTTC

size: NA
V: TRBV5-5
J: TRBJ2-7
D: TRBD2
CDR3: CASSAGPRGDYEQYF
DNA: TGTGCCAGCAGCGCGGGACCGCGGGGGGACTACGAGCAGTACTTC

size: NA
V: TRBV11-2
J: TRBJ2-3
D: NA
CDR3: CASSFRADTQYF
DNA: TGTGCCAGCAGCTTCAGGGCAGATACGCAGTATTTT

size: NA
V: TRBV5-6
J: TRBJ2-1
D: TRBD2
CDR3: CASSAPLAGRYYNEQFF
DNA: TGTGCCAGCAGCGCCCCCCTAGCGGGAAGGTACTACAATGAGCAGTTCTTC

size: NA
V: TRBV18
J: TRBJ2-1
D: NA
CDR3: CASSLLTTEQFF
DNA: TGTGCCAGCTCACTCCTCACTACTGAGCAGTTCTTC

size: NA
V: TRBV11-2
J: TRBJ2-7
D: NA
CDR3: CASSLGFGYSSYEQYF
DNA: TGTGCCAGCAGCTTAGGTTTCGGATACAGCTCCTACGAGCAGTACTTC

size: NA
V: TRBV3-1/TRBV3-2
J: TRBJ1-6
D: NA
CDR3: CASSPQAPYNSPLHF
DNA: TGTGCCAGCAGCCCACAGGCCCCCTATAATTCACCCCTCCACTTT

size: NA
V: TRBV28
J: TRBJ1-5
D: NA
CDR3: CASSIGGQPQHF
DNA: TGTGCCAGCAGCATCGGGGGTCAGCCCCAGCATTTT

size: NA
V: TRBV27
J: TRBJ2-7
D: TRBD2
CDR3: CASSPWGSSGGAPYGEQYF
DNA: TGTGCCAGCAGTCCATGGGGGTCTAGCGGGGGGGCCCCATACGGCGAGCAGTACTTC

size: NA
V: TRBV9
J: TRBJ2-2
D: NA
CDR3: CASSPNYGELFF
DNA: TGTGCCAGCAGCCCGAACTACGGGGAGCTGTTTTTT

size: once
V: TRBV30
J: TRBJ2-7
D: TRBD1
CDR3: CAWVWGDRAGEQYF
DNA: TGTGCCTGGGTGTGGGGGGACAGGGCAGGCGAGCAGTACTTC

size: NA
V: TRBV12-3/TRBV12-4
J: TRBJ1-1
D: NA
CDR3: CASTGGRGSTAFF
DNA: TGTGCCAGCACCGGTGGCAGGGGTAGTACAGCTTTCTTT

size: NA
V: TRBV19
J: TRBJ1-2
D: TRBD1
CDR3: CASSNPGGRYGYTF
DNA: TGTGCCAGTAGTAATCCAGGGGGAAGATATGGCTACACCTTC

size: NA
V: TRBV7-2
J: TRBJ2-3
D: TRBD2
CDR3: CASSPTSGGAGSDTQYF
DNA: TGTGCCAGCAGCCCCACTAGCGGGGGGGCCGGGTCAGATACGCAGTATTTT

size: once
V: TRBV19
J: TRBJ2-2
D: TRBD2
CDR3: CASRGLAGGPVIF
DNA: TGTGCCAGTAGGGGACTAGCGGGGGGCCCCGTGATTTTT

size: NA
V: TRBV5-4
J: TRBJ1-5
D: NA
CDR3: CASSVDRNNQPQHF
DNA: TGTGCCAGCAGCGTTGACAGGAACAATCAGCCCCAGCATTTT

size: NA
V: TRBV28
J: TRBJ1-5
D: NA
CDR3: CASTTANQPQHF
DNA: TGTGCCTCCACGACAGCTAATCAGCCCCAGCATTTT

size: NA
V: TRBV4-3
J: TRBJ2-3
D: NA
CDR3: CASSPGTGTQYF
DNA: TGCGCCAGCAGCCCAGGAACGGGGACGCAGTATTTT

size: NA
V: TRBV12-5
J: TRBJ2-7
D: TRBD1
CDR3: CASGPLWTGGCEQYF
DNA: TGTGCTAGTGGTCCCCTTTGGACAGGGGGCTGCGAGCAGTACTTC

size: NA
V: TRBV19
J: TRBJ1-5
D: NA
CDR3: CASSIDSRPQPQHF
DNA: TGTGCCAGTAGTATTGACAGCAGGCCTCAGCCCCAGCATTTT

size: NA
V: TRBV3-1/TRBV3-2
J: TRBJ2-7
D: TRBD1
CDR3: CASSLGTGIEQYF
DNA: TGTGCCAGCAGCCTAGGGACAGGGATCGAGCAGTACTTC

size: NA
V: TRBV11-2
J: TRBJ1-1
D: TRBD1
CDR3: CASSLTGTDTEAFF
DNA: TGTGCCAGCAGCTTGACAGGGACGGACACTGAAGCTTTCTTT

size: NA
V: TRBV27
J: TRBJ1-2
D: NA
CDR3: CASSLSGDYNYGYTF
DNA: TGTGCCAGCAGTTTATCAGGGGACTATAACTATGGCTACACCTTC